Sequencing of this TCR beta chain was carried out in a study of cytomegalovirus exposure and HLA in healthy donors. The length of the CDR3 is 14 residues. V dropped 3 bases and J dropped 5 bases, with 11 bases sitting between them. The germline CDR1 and CDR2 sequences are MDHEN and SYDVKM. With 60 Vbeta and 13 Jbeta primers, the PCR was carried out. Repertoires were generated with immunoSEQ multiplex PCR, while TCRdb's copy carries only in-frame clones and drops some. The sample includes 150,000 to 200,000 clones, about four fifths seen only once; the top ten take 4.1%. This sequence was found in a man aged 45-65 years in good health and CMV-seropositive. Input material: PBMCs. The gene calls are TRBV28 and TRBJ2-1, with D hard to call. The CDR3 here is CASSFETRHNEQFF. The CDR3 DNA sequence: TGTGCCAGCAGTTTCGAGACTCGACACAATGAGCAGTTCTTC.